These T cell receptor beta chains were read from a single sample in a study of vaccination and CD4 T cells after COVID-19. Their target antigens are unknown. TCRdb re-analysed the PCR reads in MiXCR, keeping a single row per CDR3 protein. The table has 23,000 or so distinct CDR3 sequences, about 67% seen once. Sequences were derived from CD4+ T cells from blood, cultured in vitro, sampled after SARS-CoV-2 vaccination. Receptors were obtained from a human donor who received a COVID-19 vaccine. Each CDR3 is given with its conserved first and last residue. A D gene is named only where the DNA matches it firmly. Size values are once, few and many counts, or a class for expanded clones, and some rows have none.

j_call: TRBJ2-1
d_call: .
v_call: TRBV5-1
clone_size: .
cdr3_nt: TGCGCCAGCAGTCTGGGAAATGAGCAGTTCTTC
cdr3_aa: CASSLGNEQFF

j_call: TRBJ1-2
d_call: .
v_call: TRBV6-1
clone_size: .
cdr3_nt: TGTGCCAGCAGTGAGGGGGGGGACGATGGCTACACCTTC
cdr3_aa: CASSEGGDDGYTF

j_call: TRBJ1-3
d_call: .
v_call: TRBV4-2
clone_size: .
cdr3_nt: TGTGCCAGCAGCAAAGATGAACGGGGGCCTGGAAACACCATATATTTT
cdr3_aa: CASSKDERGPGNTIYF

j_call: TRBJ1-5
d_call: .
v_call: TRBV24-1
clone_size: .
cdr3_nt: TGTGCCACCTCCGAGGGGTCCGAGCCCCAGCATTTT
cdr3_aa: CATSEGSEPQHF

j_call: TRBJ2-5
d_call: .
v_call: TRBV5-1
clone_size: .
cdr3_nt: TGCGCCAGCAGCTTGGGACAGCTCCAAGAGACCCAGTACTTC
cdr3_aa: CASSLGQLQETQYF

j_call: TRBJ1-4
d_call: TRBD1
v_call: TRBV23-1
clone_size: .
cdr3_nt: TGCGCCAGCAGTCCCGGACAGGGCGGGAATGAAAAACTGTTTTTT
cdr3_aa: CASSPGQGGNEKLFF

j_call: TRBJ2-6
d_call: .
v_call: TRBV19
clone_size: once
cdr3_nt: TGTGCCAGTCACCAGGGTACCGGGGCCAACGTCCTGACTTTC
cdr3_aa: CASHQGTGANVLTF

j_call: TRBJ1-5
d_call: TRBD1
v_call: TRBV19
clone_size: .
cdr3_nt: TGTGCCAGTAAGGAAGGGGGCGGTCAGCCCCAGCATTTT
cdr3_aa: CASKEGGGQPQHF

j_call: TRBJ2-5
d_call: TRBD1
v_call: TRBV7-6
clone_size: .
cdr3_nt: TGTGCCAGCAGCGACGGGACAGGGAATGGAGAGACCCAGTACTTC
cdr3_aa: CASSDGTGNGETQYF

j_call: TRBJ2-5
d_call: .
v_call: TRBV7-7
clone_size: few
cdr3_nt: TGTGCCAGCAGCTTCGGTCTACTTCAAGAGACCCAGTACTTC
cdr3_aa: CASSFGLLQETQYF

j_call: TRBJ1-2
d_call: .
v_call: TRBV6-1
clone_size: .
cdr3_nt: TGTGCCAGCACCAGAGCCCAGGGCAGCTATGGCTACACCTTC
cdr3_aa: CASTRAQGSYGYTF

j_call: TRBJ1-5
d_call: .
v_call: TRBV7-2
clone_size: .
cdr3_nt: TGTGCCAGCAGCTTACAGGGTTCGGGACAGCCCCAGCATTTT
cdr3_aa: CASSLQGSGQPQHF

j_call: TRBJ2-5
d_call: TRBD2
v_call: TRBV20-1
clone_size: .
cdr3_nt: TGCAGTGTTGGGCGGGGGGGCGAGATTAAAGAGACCCAGTACTTC
cdr3_aa: CSVGRGGEIKETQYF

j_call: TRBJ1-1
d_call: .
v_call: TRBV20-1
clone_size: .
cdr3_nt: TGCAGTGCTAGTGGCGGGGTGAACACTGAAGCTTTCTTT
cdr3_aa: CSASGGVNTEAFF

j_call: TRBJ2-3
d_call: .
v_call: TRBV19
clone_size: .
cdr3_nt: TGTGCCACCAAAGACAGCCCAGGCACAGATACGCAGTATTTT
cdr3_aa: CATKDSPGTDTQYF